The 2 T cell receptor beta chains in this list originate from one sample, sequenced in a study of shared T cell receptors in the human thymus. The table came from immunoSEQ multiplex PCR; TCRdb's copy has only in-frame clones and leaves some out. Here the sample spans some 720,000 clones, around 89% being singletons. These data are also associated with another study on human thymus T cells.

Specimen: thymocytes. These receptors came from a boy under two years old with a congenital heart defect.

As to this clone: The sample holds other DNA sequences that translate to the same CDR3. The CDR3 spells CASSLAGNSYEQYF. The DNA for the CDR3 is TGTGCCAGCAGCTTGGCGGGTAATTCCTACGAGCAGTACTTC. This chain joins TRBV5-4 and TRBJ2-7; D is undetermined. Trimming stripped 0 bases from V and 1 base from J, with 8 bases between. This CDR3 has 14 residues. Germline lookup yields CDR1 SGHNT and CDR2 YYREEE (reference sequence).

The chain has TRBV29-1 and TRBJ2-3; 9 bases agree with TRBD2. After removal of 6 bases from V and 4 bases from J, the junction contained 17 bases not matched to a gene. The CDR3 is made up of 17 amino acids. Germline CDR1 and CDR2: SQVTM and ANQGSEA. As DNA, the CDR3 is TGCAGCGTCGCCCGCCGGGATAGCGGGAGAGGGTCAGATACGCAGTATTTT. Translation gives CSVARRDSGRGSDTQYF.